The 8 T cell receptor beta chains below come from one sample, sequenced in a study of graft-versus-host responses after intestinal transplantation. Their antigen targets remain unknown. Data came from immunoSEQ multiplex PCR; TCRdb stores just in-frame clones and leaves some out. The sample yields around 110,000 clones, about nine tenths seen once. The starting material was unstimulated CD4+ T cells sorted from spleen or lymph node cells, obtained before intestinal transplant. Receptors originate from a human donor who received an intestinal transplant.

J is TRBJ2-1 and V is TRBV9, with D possibly matching TRBD2 (6 bases). The germline CDR1 and CDR2 sequences are SGDLS and YYNGEE. V was clipped by 0 bases and J by 4 bases, with 8 bases between them. The CDR3 spans 14 residues. CDR3 residues: CASSVGLAYNEQFF. The CDR3 DNA reads TGTGCCAGCAGCGTAGGTCTAGCGTACAATGAGCAGTTCTTC. Complete variable domain (other parts from reference TRBV9 and TRBJ2-1): DSGVTQTPKHLITATGQRVTLRCSPRSGDLSVYWYQQSLDQGLQFLIQYYNGEERAKGNILERFSAQQFPDLHSELNLSSLELGDSALYFCASSVGLAYNEQFFGPGTRLTVL.

The chain recombines TRBV6-1 with TRBJ1-3; 9 bases are a match to TRBD1. Germline CDR1 reads MNHNS; CDR2 reads SASEGT. V lost 6 bases, J lost 8 bases, and 11 bases stayed unmatched. This CDR3 spans 15 amino acids. CDR3 bases: TGTGCCAGCAGGAGACAGGGGGGCTCTTTAGACACCATATATTTT. Translating gives CASRRQGGSLDTIYF.

The chain combines TRBV6-6 with TRBJ2-3, with 7 positions matching TRBD2. The V gene end was trimmed by 7 bases and the J gene end by 1 base; junction bases not matched to a gene: 8. The CDR3 contains 15 residues. CDR1 and CDR2 (germline): MNHNY, SVGAGI (reference sequence). As DNA, the CDR3 is TGTGCCAGCACCTTGACTAGCTCTCGCACAGATACGCAGTATTTT. Its protein is CASTLTSSRTDTQYF.

The chain links TRBV18 to TRBJ1-6; 7 bases are a match to TRBD1. The CDR3 runs to 15 residues. Germline trimming cut 4 bases from V and 7 bases from J; bases unmatched to any gene: 7. Germline CDR1 reads KGHSH; CDR2 reads LQKENI. The CDR3 loop reads CASSRIRDSNSPLHF. Here the CDR3 DNA reads TGTGCCAGCTCACGCATCCGGGACAGCAATTCACCCCTCCACTTT.

This clone was recorded once. This chain links TRBV5-1 with TRBJ2-5; 11 nucleotides agree with TRBD1. Germline V gives CDR1 SGHRS, CDR2 YFSETQ. The length of the CDR3 is 16 residues. With V trimmed by 2 bases and J by 4 bases, 7 bases remained unmatched. This chain's CDR3 is CASSLGDRGFGETQYF. CDR3 bases: TGCGCCAGCAGCTTAGGGGACAGGGGGTTCGGAGAGACCCAGTACTTC.

The rearrangement joins TRBV6-1 to TRBJ1-3; D call uncertain. The CDR3 runs 14 residues. V was shortened by 7 bases and J by 0 bases, with 10 bases between the two germline ends. Germline V gene data show CDR1 as MNHNS and CDR2 as SASEGT. CDR3 nucleotides: TGTGCCAGCATGTTCCCGGTCTCTGGAAACACCATATATTTT. As protein: CASMFPVSGNTIYF.

V and J are TRBV19 and TRBJ2-7; 10 bases map to TRBD2. Losses at the gene ends were 1 base for V and 4 bases for J; bases not matched to a gene: 4. CDR3 length: 15 residues. Looked up from germline, CDR1 is LNHDA and CDR2 is SQIVND (reference sequence). CDR3 sequence (DNA): TGTGCCAGTAGTATAGCTAGCGGGGGAGATTACGAGCAGTACTTC. It translates to CASSIASGGDYEQYF.

This chain joins TRBV6-5 and TRBJ1-3; weak D call: TRBD1 (5 bases). Germline CDR1 MNHEY, CDR2 SVGAGI. The V gene lost 2 bases and the J gene lost 0 bases, with 11 bases spanning the gap. The CDR3 has 16 amino acids. CDR3 protein: CASSYHQTVSGNTIYF. The CDR3 region has the DNA TGTGCCAGCAGTTACCATCAGACAGTCTCTGGAAACACCATATATTTT.